This paragraph covers one TCR beta chain sequence. This sample is part of a study of blood T cells in healthy people across ages. Primers used in a second PCR of roughly 7 to 12 cycles were a sample-barcoded 5' primer and a J-beta primer mix. TCRdb reprocessed the 5' RACE reads via MiXCR and lists one record per CDR3 protein. Seen here are about 2 million distinct CDR3 sequences, around 50% observed once, and the top ten hold over 2%. The clonotype was recovered from a woman aged 40 to 50 in good health. The sequenced material came from blood.

The CDR3 is CASSIYGTAETQYF. CDR3 nucleotides: TGTGCCAGCAGCATATACGGGACAGCAGAGACCCAGTACTTC. J is TRBJ2-7 and V is TRBV7-3; 7 nucleotides line up with TRBD1. The DNA end lines up better with TRBJ2-5; the J call may be wrong. The CDR3 is 14 amino acids. Germline assignment: CDR1 SGHTA and CDR2 FQGTGA.